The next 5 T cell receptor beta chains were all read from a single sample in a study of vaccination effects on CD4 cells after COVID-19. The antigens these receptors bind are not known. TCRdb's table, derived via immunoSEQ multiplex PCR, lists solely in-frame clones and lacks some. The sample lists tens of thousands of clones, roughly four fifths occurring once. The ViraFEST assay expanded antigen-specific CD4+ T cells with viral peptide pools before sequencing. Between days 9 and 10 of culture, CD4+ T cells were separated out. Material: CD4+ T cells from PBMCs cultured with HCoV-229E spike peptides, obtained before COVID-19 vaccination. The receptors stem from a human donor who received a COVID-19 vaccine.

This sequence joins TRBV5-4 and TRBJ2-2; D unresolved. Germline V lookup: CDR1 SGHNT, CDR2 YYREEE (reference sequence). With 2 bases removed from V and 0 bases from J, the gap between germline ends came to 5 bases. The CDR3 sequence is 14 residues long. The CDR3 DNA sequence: TGTGCCAGCAGCTTTGGTGCGAACACCGGGGAGCTGTTTTTT. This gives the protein CASSFGANTGELFF.

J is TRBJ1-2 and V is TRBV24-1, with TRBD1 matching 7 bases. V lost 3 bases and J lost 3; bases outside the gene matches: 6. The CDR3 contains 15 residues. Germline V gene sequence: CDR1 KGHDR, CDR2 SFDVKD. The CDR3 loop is CATSDPGGVDYGYTF. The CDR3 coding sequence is TGTGCCACCAGTGATCCAGGGGGTGTTGACTATGGCTACACCTTC.

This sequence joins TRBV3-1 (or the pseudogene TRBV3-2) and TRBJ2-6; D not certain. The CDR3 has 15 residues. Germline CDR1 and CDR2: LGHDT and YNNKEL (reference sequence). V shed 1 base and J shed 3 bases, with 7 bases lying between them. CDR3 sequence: CASSQGGFGANVLTF. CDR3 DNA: TGTGCCAGCAGCCAAGGGGGTTTTGGGGCCAACGTCCTGACTTTC.

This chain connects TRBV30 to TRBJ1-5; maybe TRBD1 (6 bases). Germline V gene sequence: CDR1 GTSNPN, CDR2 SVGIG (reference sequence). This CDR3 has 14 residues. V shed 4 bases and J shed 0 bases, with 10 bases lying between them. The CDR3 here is CAWKIGGSNQPQHF. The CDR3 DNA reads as TGTGCCTGGAAAATAGGGGGTAGCAATCAGCCCCAGCATTTT.

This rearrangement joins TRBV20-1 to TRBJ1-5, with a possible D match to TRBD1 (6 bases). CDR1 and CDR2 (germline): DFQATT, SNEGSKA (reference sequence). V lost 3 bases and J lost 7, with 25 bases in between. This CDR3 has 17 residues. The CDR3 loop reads CSASQAAAPLGGQPQHF. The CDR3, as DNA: TGCAGTGCTAGTCAGGCGGCGGCCCCTCTGGGGGGCCAGCCCCAGCATTTT.